Sequencing of this TCR beta chain was carried out in a study of shared clonotypes between healthy human individuals (TCRdb year 2020). Describing the broader study: Three men and a couple of women, aged 18 to 49 years, made up the cohort. The study deeply sequenced blood TCR repertoires of five healthy adults to estimate repertoire size and the extent of clonotype sharing between individuals. Different laboratories and diverse techniques were used to prepare libraries and sequence TCR repertoires, to increase sequencing depth and limit assay-specific biases. Per donor, leukapheresis produced somewhere between about 0.8 and 9 billion PBMCs.

On this clone: The antigen it recognizes is unknown. Possible read error: a much larger clone is one base away.

The germline V gene (reference sequence) sets CDR1 to MNHEY and CDR2 to SMNVEV. Trimming takes 2 bases from V and 3 bases from J, and the germline ends sit 9 bases apart. From the cysteine up to the phenylalanine, the CDR3 has a length of 14 residues. Just CDR3 DNA is preserved here, 42 bases in frame from base 1. Using the deep immunoSEQ assay, multiplex PCR amplified TCR CDR3 regions from genomic DNA. Genomic DNA extracted from each cell subset was distributed evenly over all wells of several immunoSEQ 96-well plates, and each plate served as one replicate. For unsorted PBMC, around 300 ng genomic DNA, equal to 25,000 to 35,000 T cell genomes, was loaded into each replicate PCR. Ten immunoSEQ deep assay plates were used to sequence the unsorted PBMC genomic DNA. Purified libraries were quantified with a Qubit 3.0 fluorometer, sized on a Bioanalyzer 2100, and re-quantified with the KAPA Library Quantification kit. Every immunoSEQ 96-well plate was sequenced on a dedicated single-read 150-cycle Illumina NextSeq 550 flow cell. For the original study's pipeline: Because only junctional sequences without quality scores were contained in the immunoSEQ output, filtering matching that applied to full-length reads could not be performed. To assign V/J genes and CDR3, sequences were annotated using PyIR, a Python wrapper for IgBLAST v1.9, with IMGT germline references. Reads with weak V/J assignments (E-value above 1e-6), missing CDR3, stop codons, out-of-frame junctions, or ambiguous translated residues were removed. A V3J clonotype was defined by an identical inferred V gene, J gene, and CDR3 amino acid sequence. Percentage overlap between repertoires was computed as shared unique clonotypes divided by the size of the smaller repertoire. Repertoire richness was assessed with RTK rarefaction, the Chao1 estimator, and Recon v2.1 estimates of unobserved clonotypes. The clones in this table, taken by TCRdb from immuneACCESS, are in-frame only. Not every clone is retained; where verified, under half of the shortfall comes from an unresolved V gene, and the cause of the rest is unknown. V and J calls and clone size are those listed in that table; D and trimming were worked out from the DNA. The sample table contains around 500,000 clones; only one count was recorded for roughly 80% of them. The ten largest account for about 13% of the sample.

Summary of the overall study and its limitations: Pairwise subsampling led to the expectation that sequencing depth would affect the degree of clonotype sharing among donors. Sampling was restricted to blood, and TCR repertoires in tissue are likely to differ from TCR repertoires in blood. Because the study included only a small number of donors, the genetic and exposure-history diversity represented was limited.

The donors were healthy, HIV-negative adults who had no recently reported acute infections or vaccinations. All donors were Caucasian adults living in Nashville, Tennessee, USA. For unsorted samples, roughly 91 million PBMCs were counted, and genomic DNA was extracted using the QIAamp DNA Blood Mini kit. Blood was collected by leukapheresis, and PBMCs were isolated by Ficoll-Histopaque density gradient centrifugation and then cryopreserved in liquid nitrogen vapor phase. The sequence was obtained from a woman in her thirties or forties in good health. Some clones in this sample may be carry-over from other donors' samples. Sequencing was done on a sample of PBMCs. This chain is built from TRBV27 and TRBJ2-3; perhaps TRBD1 is the D gene, with 5 bases matching. The CDR3 region reads CASSLDSLTDTQYF. The nucleotides are TGTGCCAGCAGTTTAGACAGCTTAACAGATACGCAGTATTTT.